The entry below describes one TCR beta chain. Its target is not known. Germline-derived CDR1 and CDR2 are SNHLY and FYNNEI. The V and J ends lost 10 bases and 2 bases respectively, with 16 bases between them. The CDR3 is 14 amino acids. Produced via immunoSEQ multiplex PCR; TCRdb's table is partial and in-frame only. The table lists 1,500,000 or so clones, roughly 98.5% of them singletons. The data stem from a study of shared clonotypes between healthy human individuals. Study conclusions and caveats: Of the naive CD4 clonotypes, 4% to 5% were shared across several donors. Generation of non-shared clonotypes was less probable than generation of clonotypes shared by all four donors.

This clonotype was obtained from a man aged 30-40 years in good health. V is TRBV2 and J is TRBJ2-3; TRBD1 is a possible D gene (6 bases). The sequencing input was naive CD4+ T cells sorted from blood. Documented subset: CD45RA+ positively selected. As DNA, the CDR3 is TGTGCCATCTTAGAGGGGGTAATCACAGATACGCAGTATTTT. Amino acid sequence: CAILEGVITDTQYF.